This is a list of T cell receptor beta chains from one sample in a study of blood T cell repertoires in COVID-19. TCRdb keeps only in-frame clones here, not all; method: immunoSEQ multiplex PCR. Of 200,000 or so clones listed, approximately 80% are singletons. The sample taken for sequencing was peripheral blood. The receptor set was obtained from a man in his forties who had recovered from COVID-19. CDR3s include the opening cysteine and the closing phenylalanine or tryptophan. Fields, in order: V gene, D gene, J gene, CDR3 protein. A D gene is named only where the DNA matches it firmly.

>TRBV30|TRBD2|TRBJ2-3
CAWRVAGGTDTQYF
>TRBV5-1|TRBD2|TRBJ2-7
CASSLGTSGFYEQYF
>TRBV7-2|TRBD1|TRBJ2-1
CASSGGTGGWNEQFF
>TRBV7-9|TRBD2|TRBJ2-7
CASSFGLAGPYEQYF
>TRBV18|TRBD1|TRBJ1-3
CASSPIGGVGNTIYF
>TRBV6-5|-|TRBJ2-7
CASKDSSDEQYF
>TRBV2|-|TRBJ2-7
CASRQSYEQYF
>TRBV9|-|TRBJ2-7
CASSPQPGDEQYF
>TRBV25-1|-|TRBJ2-7
CATNGIRQPGEQYF
>TRBV7-2|-|TRBJ2-1
CASSGIWGSSYNEQFF
>TRBV7-2|-|TRBJ2-1
CASSLPSNEQFF
>TRBV11-3|-|TRBJ2-5
CASSLDGGTGETQYF
>TRBV6-2/TRBV6-3|-|TRBJ1-1
CASRFGGYTEAFF
>TRBV10-2|TRBD2|TRBJ2-1
CASRGGRAANEQFF
>TRBV15|TRBD2|TRBJ2-3
CATSMNGGRTDTQYF
>TRBV2|TRBD1|TRBJ2-3
CASPRDRGTDTQYF
>TRBV3-1/TRBV3-2|-|TRBJ1-3
CASRQRLDSGNTIYF
>TRBV3-1/TRBV3-2|-|TRBJ1-1
CASSQTGGVTEAFF
>TRBV18|-|TRBJ2-1
CASSPEGFYEQFF
>TRBV15|-|TRBJ2-6
CATALEFSGANVLTF
>TRBV5-1|-|TRBJ1-2
CASSLDSSYGYTF